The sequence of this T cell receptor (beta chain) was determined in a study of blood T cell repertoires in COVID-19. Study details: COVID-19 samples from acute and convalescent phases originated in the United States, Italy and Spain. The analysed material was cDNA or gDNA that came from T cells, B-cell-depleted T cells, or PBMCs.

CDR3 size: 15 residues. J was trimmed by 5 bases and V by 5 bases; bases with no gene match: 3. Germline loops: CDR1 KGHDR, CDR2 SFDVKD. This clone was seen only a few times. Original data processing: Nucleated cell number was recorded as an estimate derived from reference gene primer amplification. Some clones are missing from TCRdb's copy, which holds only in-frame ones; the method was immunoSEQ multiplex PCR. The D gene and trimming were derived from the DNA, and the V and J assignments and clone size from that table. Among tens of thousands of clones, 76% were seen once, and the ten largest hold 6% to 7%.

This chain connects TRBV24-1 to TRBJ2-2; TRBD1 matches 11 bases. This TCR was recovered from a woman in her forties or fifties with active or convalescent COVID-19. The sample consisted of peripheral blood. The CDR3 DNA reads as TGTGCCACCAGTGGGACAGGGGGCATAACCGGGGAGCTGTTTTTT. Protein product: CATSGTGGITGELFF.